One sample yielded the 18 T cell receptor beta chains listed below, sequenced in a study of blood T cell repertoires in COVID-19. The repertoire was sequenced with immunoSEQ multiplex PCR; TCRdb's copy has only in-frame clones and lacks some. The sample shows fewer than 25,000 clones, roughly nine tenths of them seen only once. The material sequenced was peripheral blood. The source of these receptors is a human donor in a cohort sampled during active COVID-19.

This clone was picked up one time. J is TRBJ2-7 and V is TRBV27; 14 nucleotides match TRBD2. Unmatched junction bases numbered 4, after V lost 5 bases and J lost 4 bases. This CDR3 is built from 15 residues. Germline assignment: CDR1 MNHEY and CDR2 SMNVEV (reference sequence). The CDR3 DNA reads as TGTGCCAGCAGTGTGACTAGCGGGAGGGCGTACGAGCAGTACTTC. Translated: CASSVTSGRAYEQYF.

The rearrangement links TRBV6-2 or TRBV6-3 to TRBJ1-2; D is undetermined. Germline CDR1 and CDR2: MNHEY and SVGEGT. Trimming left V 2 bases short and J 2 bases short, with 12 bases between. This CDR3 has 15 amino acids. CDR3 sequence: CASSYRRTQNYGYTF. Here the CDR3 DNA reads TGTGCCAGCAGTTACCGCCGAACACAAAACTATGGCTACACCTTC.

This clone came up a few times. This rearrangement joins TRBV5-5 to TRBJ1-2; the match to TRBD1 covers 11 bases. After removal of 3 bases from V and 2 bases from J, the junction contained 3 bases not matched to a gene. This CDR3 spans 15 amino acids. Germline CDR1 SGHKS, CDR2 YYEKEE (reference sequence). CDR3 nucleotide sequence: TGTGCCAGCAGCTACGGACAGGGGGCGAACTATGGCTACACCTTC. This encodes CASSYGQGANYGYTF.

The chain is built from TRBV4-1 and TRBJ2-3; D perhaps matches TRBD1 (5 bases). V lost 5 bases and J lost 5, with 20 bases in between. Germline values: CDR1 MGHRA, CDR2 YSYEKL. The CDR3 extends over 16 amino acids. The CDR3 DNA is TGCGCCAGCAGCGTCCCGGCGAGGCTAGGGGAAGATACGCAGTATTTT. This encodes CASSVPARLGEDTQYF.

The chain employs TRBV5-6 and TRBJ1-6; no firm D call. The CDR3 is made up of 12 amino acids. The V end lost 0 bases, the J end lost 9 bases, and 4 bases lay between the germline ends. Per germline, CDR1 SGHDT and CDR2 YYEEEE. The CDR3 spells CASSLGVSPLHF. The DNA for the CDR3 is TGTGCCAGCAGCTTGGGAGTTTCACCCCTCCACTTT.

This chain connects TRBV12-3 or TRBV12-4 to TRBJ1-1; D gene ambiguous. V lost 5 bases to trimming and J lost 2 bases, with 9 bases between them. CDR3 length: 13 residues. For the CDR3, the DNA is TGTGCCAGCAGTCGGACTGTAAACACTGAAGCTTTCTTT. Protein product: CASSRTVNTEAFF.

The rearrangement uses TRBV28 and TRBJ2-2; 8 bases are a match to TRBD2. Germline V gene sequence: CDR1 MDHEN, CDR2 SYDVKM. This CDR3 comprises 16 residues. V lost 6 bases, J lost 4 bases, and 10 bases stayed unmatched. The CDR3 here is CASRGAGLGGTGELFF. The CDR3 nucleotides are TGTGCCAGCAGGGGAGCGGGACTAGGCGGCACCGGGGAGCTGTTTTTT.

The rearrangement joins TRBV5-6 to TRBJ1-5; the D is unclear. Looked up from germline, CDR1 is SGHDT and CDR2 is YYEEEE. Trimming took 0 bases from V and 6 from J, leaving 7 bases between them. The CDR3 contains 13 residues. CDR3 in amino acids: CASSLGAGQPQHF. The CDR3 coding sequence is TGTGCCAGCAGCTTGGGTGCAGGTCAGCCCCAGCATTTT.

The chain links TRBV27 to TRBJ1-6; D remains ambiguous. Looked up from germline, CDR1 is MNHEY and CDR2 is SMNVEV (reference sequence). Trimming took 3 bases from V and 14 from J, leaving 11 bases between them. This CDR3 comprises 12 residues. CDR3 in DNA: TGTGCCAGCAGTTTCCCCTCCGGGGCCCTCCACTTT. It codes for CASSFPSGALHF.

The J gene is TRBJ2-2, the V gene TRBV28; TRBD2 matches 15 bases. The germline V gene has CDR1 MDHEN and CDR2 SYDVKM. Trimming at V came to 5 bases and at J to 5 bases, leaving 6 bases not matched to a gene. The CDR3 length is 17 residues. The DNA for the CDR3 is TGTGCCAGCAGTATCGGACTAGCGGGGGGGAATACCGGGGAGCTGTTTTTT. Translation: CASSIGLAGGNTGELFF.

The V call is TRBV5-5, the J call TRBJ2-7, with 9 bases matching TRBD1. Germline CDR1 and CDR2: SGHKS and YYEKEE (reference sequence). J lost 5 bases, V lost 6 bases, and 12 bases had no gene match. This CDR3 has 15 amino acids. CDR3 amino acids: CASNLATGGMNEQYF. DNA for the CDR3: TGTGCCAGCAATCTCGCGACAGGGGGTATGAACGAGCAGTACTTC.

This clone was seen a few times. The CDR3 bases are TGTGCCAGCAGTTACTCGAAAGGGGGTCTGAACACTGAAGCTTTCTTT. It is translated as CASSYSKGGLNTEAFF. The V gene is TRBV6-2 or TRBV6-3, the J gene TRBJ1-1; D might be TRBD1 (6 bases). This CDR3 has 16 residues. Looked up from germline, CDR1 is MNHEY and CDR2 is SVGEGT. V lost 0 bases to trimming and J lost 0 bases, with 11 bases between them.

V and J are TRBV13 and TRBJ2-1; D possibly corresponds to TRBD1 (6 bases). Trimming removed 4 bases from V and 5 bases from J, with 15 bases in between. Germline lookup yields CDR1 PRHDT and CDR2 FYEKMQ (reference sequence). CDR3 length: 15 amino acids. The CDR3 nucleotides read TGTGCCAGCAGCTCCGGACGGACAGTAGACAATGAGCAGTTCTTC. Protein: CASSSGRTVDNEQFF.

J is TRBJ2-3 and V is TRBV12-3 or TRBV12-4, with 7 bases lining up with TRBD1. This CDR3 spans 12 amino acids. J was trimmed by 9 bases and V by 5 bases; bases with no gene match: 5. CDR3 nucleotides: TGTGCCAGCAGTCGACAGGGTGGCACGCAGTATTTT. It yields the protein CASSRQGGTQYF.

The chain couples TRBV19 to TRBJ1-1; 8 bases align to TRBD1. CDR1 is LNHDA and CDR2 is SQIVND in the germline V gene (reference sequence). CDR3 length equals 14 residues. V gave up 5 bases and J gave up 4 bases; unmatched junction bases: 6. This CDR3 reads CASSQIQGGTEAFF. CDR3 bases: TGTGCCAGTAGTCAAATACAGGGGGGCACTGAAGCTTTCTTT.

This chain joins TRBV18 and TRBJ2-1; D is unclear. This CDR3 region has 13 residues. Per germline, CDR1 KGHSH and CDR2 LQKENI. The germline V and J ends were trimmed by 0 bases and 7 bases, with 7 bases remaining between them. CDR3 protein: CASSPPTGNEQFF. In DNA form, the CDR3 reads TGTGCCAGCTCACCACCGACCGGGAATGAGCAGTTCTTC. Variable domain in full (rest from reference TRBV18 and TRBJ2-1): NAGVMQNPRHLVRRRGQEARLRCSPMKGHSHVYWYRQLPEEGLKFMVYLQKENIIDESGMPKERFSAEFPKEGPSILRIQQVVRGDSAAYFCASSPPTGNEQFFGPGTRLTVL.

The count of this clone is one. V and J are TRBV18 and TRBJ1-5; D gene unclear. Germline-derived CDR1 and CDR2 are KGHSH and LQKENI. Trimming stripped 3 bases from V and 6 bases from J, with 15 bases between. The CDR3 runs to 15 residues. CDR3 nucleotide sequence: TGTGCCAGCTCACCCGACGGTTCTGAGGGTCAGCCCCAGCATTTT. Residues: CASSPDGSEGQPQHF.

The chain recombines TRBV5-4 with TRBJ2-5; tentative D call: TRBD1 (5 bases). The CDR3 spans 15 residues. From germline, CDR1 is SGHNT and CDR2 YYREEE (reference sequence). V was trimmed by 0 bases and J by 3 bases, leaving 12 bases between them. In DNA form, the CDR3 reads TGTGCCAGCAGCTTGGATTACGGCAGGGAAGAGACCCAGTACTTC. Translating it yields CASSLDYGREETQYF.